This paragraph covers one T cell receptor beta chain sequence. The specificity of this receptor is unknown. Base qualities were left out, and no much larger clone turns up one base away. Library preparation used PCR. Data came from an Illumina HiSeq 4000. High-throughput sequencing was used to profile the TCR beta-chain CDR3 region of each patient. Processing in the source paper ran as follows. The researchers built a classifier to tell apart papillary thyroid cancer patients with distant metastasis, based on CDR3 differences among clinicopathological groups. To measure repertoire diversity the researchers used the Shannon index, while the Morisita-Horn index served to gauge how similar the tumor and blood repertoires were. In TCRdb, the public reads were trimmed at Q25 with fastp and aligned with MiXCR, with productive beta chains retained. The V and J calls were determined by TCRdb, not by the authors. The sample table records some 21,000 clones; 15% to 19% of these occur just once. About 19% of the sample belongs to the ten largest clones.

This sample was included in a study of metastatic and nonmetastatic thyroid tumors (dated by TCRdb to about 2020). About the investigation overall: The researchers compared repertoires between peripheral blood samples and tumor or nodule tissue samples from patients with malignant or benign thyroid disease. Results the study describes overall, beyond this receptor: TCR beta diversity was reported as significantly higher in malignant tumors than in benign nodules, in both blood and tumor samples.

Including the terminal cysteine and phenylalanine, the CDR3 comprises 14 residues. The DNA shown is the 42-base CDR3, in frame from base 1. CDR1 and CDR2 are read off the germline V gene as SGHTS and YDEGEE. Between the V and J ends, shortened by 5 bases and 1 base respectively, the junction contains 9 bases. None of the patients had been given any treatment before thyroid surgery. Using T-cell receptor beta sequencing, the study looked back at clinical samples from patients collected from the early 2010s to the late 2010s. Recombination linked TRBV5-8 to TRBJ2-2, with no reliable assignment of the D segment. Sequencing used blood. The TCR sequence derives from a female donor with papillary thyroid cancer or a benign thyroid nodule (not recorded which). Some clones in this sample may be carry-over from other donors' samples. This receptor carries the CDR3 CASRVSGNTGELFF. The nucleotides read TGTGCCAGCAGAGTGTCGGGGAACACCGGGGAGCTGTTTTTT.